This T cell receptor (beta chain) appears in the sequencing data of a study of PD-1 and CTLA-4 blockade in melanoma. This clone was seen a few times. The CDR3 length is 12 residues. CDR1 LNHDA and CDR2 SQIVND come from the germline V gene (reference sequence). Trimming pared 4 bases from V and 4 bases from J, leaving 5 bases between. TCRdb keeps only in-frame clones here, not all; method: immunoSEQ multiplex PCR. This sample carries approximately 33,000 clones, approximately 90% of them seen once, and the ten largest clones take roughly 9%. The sequence derives from a human donor with melanoma. The chain recombines TRBV19 with TRBJ1-5; D is unclear. The material was CD8+ T cells from peripheral blood, obtained from a patient given anti-PD-1 treatment. The CDR3, as DNA: TGTGCCAGTAGTAGAGAAAATCAGCCCCAGCATTTT. Its protein product is CASSRENQPQHF. The variable domain in full, completed from reference TRBV19 and TRBJ1-5, reads DGGITQSPKYLFRKEGQNVTLSCEQNLNHDAMYWYRQDPGQGLRLIYYSQIVNDFQKGDIAEGYSVSREKKESFPLTVTSAQKNPTAFYLCASSRENQPQHFGDGTRLSIL.